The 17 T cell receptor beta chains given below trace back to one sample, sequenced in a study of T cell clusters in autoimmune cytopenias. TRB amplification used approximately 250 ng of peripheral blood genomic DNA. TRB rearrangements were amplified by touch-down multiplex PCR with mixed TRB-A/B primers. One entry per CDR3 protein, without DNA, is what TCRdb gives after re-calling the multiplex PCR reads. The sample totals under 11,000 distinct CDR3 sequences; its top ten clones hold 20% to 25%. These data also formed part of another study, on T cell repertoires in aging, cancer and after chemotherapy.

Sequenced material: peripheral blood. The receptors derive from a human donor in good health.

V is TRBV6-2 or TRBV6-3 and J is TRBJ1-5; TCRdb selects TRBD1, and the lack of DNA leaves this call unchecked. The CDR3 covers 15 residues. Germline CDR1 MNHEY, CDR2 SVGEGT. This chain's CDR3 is CASSSYSGVNQPQHF.

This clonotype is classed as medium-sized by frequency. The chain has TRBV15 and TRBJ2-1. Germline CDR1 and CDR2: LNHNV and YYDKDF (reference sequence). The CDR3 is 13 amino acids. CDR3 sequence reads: CATSSDSYNEQFF.

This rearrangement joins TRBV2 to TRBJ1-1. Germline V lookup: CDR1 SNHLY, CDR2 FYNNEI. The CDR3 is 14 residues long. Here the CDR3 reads CASSEWDFNTEAFF.

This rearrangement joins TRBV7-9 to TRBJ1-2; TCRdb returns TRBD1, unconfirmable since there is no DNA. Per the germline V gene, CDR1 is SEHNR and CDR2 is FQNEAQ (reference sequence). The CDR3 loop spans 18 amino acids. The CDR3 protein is CASSLGFATGEEGYGYTF.

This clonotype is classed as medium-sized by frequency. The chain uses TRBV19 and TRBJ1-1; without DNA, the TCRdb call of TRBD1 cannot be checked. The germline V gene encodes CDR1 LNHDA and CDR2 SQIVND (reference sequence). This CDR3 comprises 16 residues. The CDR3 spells CASRTGGNQRGTEAFF.

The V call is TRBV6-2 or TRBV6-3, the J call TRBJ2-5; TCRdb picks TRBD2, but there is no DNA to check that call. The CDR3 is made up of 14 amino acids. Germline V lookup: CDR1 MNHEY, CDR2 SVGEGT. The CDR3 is CASRPGLASRAQYF.

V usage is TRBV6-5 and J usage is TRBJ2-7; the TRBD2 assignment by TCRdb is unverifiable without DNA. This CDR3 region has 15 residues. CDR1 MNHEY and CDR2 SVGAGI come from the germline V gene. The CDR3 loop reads CASSPVQRGGHEQYF.

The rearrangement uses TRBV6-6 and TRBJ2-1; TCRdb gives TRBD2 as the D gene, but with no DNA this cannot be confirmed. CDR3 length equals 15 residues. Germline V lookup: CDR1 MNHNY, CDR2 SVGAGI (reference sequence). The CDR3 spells CATRSLAGGPNEQFF.

CDR3 sequence reads: CASSHIMGQGVLSGANVLTF. V gene TRBV5-5 combines with J gene TRBJ2-6; checking the TCRdb D call of TRBD1 is not possible without DNA. Per germline, CDR1 SGHKS and CDR2 YYEKEE (reference sequence). This CDR3 has 20 amino acids.

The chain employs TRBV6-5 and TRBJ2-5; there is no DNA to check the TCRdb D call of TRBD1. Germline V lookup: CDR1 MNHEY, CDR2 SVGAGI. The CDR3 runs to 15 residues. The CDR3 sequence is CASSYIGTGRETQYF.

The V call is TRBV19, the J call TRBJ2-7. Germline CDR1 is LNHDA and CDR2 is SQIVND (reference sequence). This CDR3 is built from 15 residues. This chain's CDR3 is CASSIVRQDSYEQYF.

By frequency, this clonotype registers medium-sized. CDR3: CSVGGQGANTGELFF. The chain joins TRBV29-1 to TRBJ2-2; TCRdb reports TRBD1, a call that lacks DNA to check it against. The CDR3 consists of 15 residues. Germline V CDR1 and CDR2: SQVTM, ANQGSEA.

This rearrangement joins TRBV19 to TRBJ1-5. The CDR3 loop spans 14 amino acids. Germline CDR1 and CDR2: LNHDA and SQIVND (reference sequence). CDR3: CASSIREQNQPQHF.

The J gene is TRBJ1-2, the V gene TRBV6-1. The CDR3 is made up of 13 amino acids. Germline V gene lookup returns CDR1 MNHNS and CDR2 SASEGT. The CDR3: CASSDNLRGGYTF.

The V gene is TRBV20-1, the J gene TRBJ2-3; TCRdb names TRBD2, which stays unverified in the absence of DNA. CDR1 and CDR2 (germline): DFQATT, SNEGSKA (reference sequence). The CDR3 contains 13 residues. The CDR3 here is CSASGGGLDTQYF.

The CDR3 reads CASSSAGTEAYGYTF. This sequence joins TRBV5-4 and TRBJ1-2; the TCRdb D gene call, TRBD1, has no DNA to confirm it. This CDR3 comprises 15 residues. In germline, CDR1 is SGHNT, CDR2 YYREEE (reference sequence).

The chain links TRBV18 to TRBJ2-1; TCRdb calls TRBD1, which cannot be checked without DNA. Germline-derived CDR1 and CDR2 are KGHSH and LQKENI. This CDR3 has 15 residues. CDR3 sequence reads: CASSPVTGVGYEQFF.